This T cell receptor beta chain was captured by sequencing in a study of T-cell memory formation after mild COVID-19. Study context: The two donors had largely donor-specific TCR clusters. The study's findings and limits: Confirmation of SARS-CoV-2 specificity was lacking for second-wave clones peaking day 37. Memory cells collected pre-infection included some clones that later responded, suggesting cross-reactive memory joined.

On this clonotype: Antigen: not known.

TCR alpha and TCR beta cDNA libraries with sample barcodes and UMIs came from 5'RACE using constant-segment primers. TCRdb processed the 5' RACE reads anew with MiXCR; each CDR3 protein has one entry. The table includes approximately 150,000 distinct CDR3 sequences, about 14% detected once. V lost 2 bases and J lost 0; bases outside the gene matches: 8. The germline V gene encodes CDR1 SGDLS and CDR2 YYNGEE. CDR3 size: 18 residues. Material for sequencing was PBMCs or a T cell subset sorted from them (not recorded which). This sequence originates from an adult woman who had mild COVID-19 (a few samples of this study predate the infection). Cell type and time point are not known. The J gene is TRBJ2-3, the V gene TRBV9, with 11 bases fitting TRBD2. The CDR3 loop reads CASSVLAGGWTSTDTQYF. CDR3 DNA sequence: TGTGCCAGCAGCGTCCTAGCGGGGGGCTGGACAAGCACAGATACGCAGTATTTT.